Described below is a single T cell receptor beta chain sequence and its context. This sample was taken from a study of blood T cell repertoires in COVID-19. Per the authors' pipeline: Estimation of nucleated cell counts was performed using reference gene primer amplification. The data were produced by immunoSEQ multiplex PCR, yet TCRdb's version contains in-frame clones alone and is incomplete. D and trimming come from the DNA, and the V and J calls and clone size come from that table. The repertoire holds more than 110,000 clones, with around four fifths as singletons. The V segment lost 4 bases and the J segment 6 bases; nucleotides outside the gene matches: 15. Germline V gives CDR1 SGDLS, CDR2 YYNGEE. The CDR3 is 17 amino acids.

The sequenced material came from peripheral blood. The TCR comes from a woman at least 80 years old with acute or convalescent COVID-19. V and J are TRBV9 and TRBJ2-3, with 9 bases that match TRBD2. The CDR3, as DNA: TGTGCCAGCAGCTTAGGACGAGCGGGGGGACGAGTCGATACGCAGTATTTT. Its translation is CASSLGRAGGRVDTQYF.